This TCR beta chain was captured by sequencing in a study of T cell clonotyping in hematopoietic cell transplantation. Study-level information: Cytoreduction preceded collection of pretransplant recipient samples.

The ends lost 5 bases at V and 5 bases at J; junction bases unmatched: 10. The CDR3 loop spans 15 amino acids. Germline V gene sequence: CDR1 WNHNN, CDR2 SYGVQD (reference sequence). Profiled with immunoSEQ multiplex PCR; TCRdb holds only in-frame clones, not every one. The sample consists of approximately 80,000 clones, around 96% of them appearing once. Time point here: recipient sample about 28 days before transplant, after cytoreduction. The chain combines TRBV10-1 with TRBJ2-7, with 9 bases matching TRBD1. The clonotype originates from a woman aged 45-60 years with acute myeloid leukemia. Some clones in this sample may be carry-over from other donors' samples. Material: peripheral blood mononuclear cells, obtained before stem cell transplant. The CDR3 spells CASSSARTGVNEQYF. For the CDR3, the DNA is TGCGCCAGCAGTTCCGCTCGGACAGGGGTGAACGAGCAGTACTTC.